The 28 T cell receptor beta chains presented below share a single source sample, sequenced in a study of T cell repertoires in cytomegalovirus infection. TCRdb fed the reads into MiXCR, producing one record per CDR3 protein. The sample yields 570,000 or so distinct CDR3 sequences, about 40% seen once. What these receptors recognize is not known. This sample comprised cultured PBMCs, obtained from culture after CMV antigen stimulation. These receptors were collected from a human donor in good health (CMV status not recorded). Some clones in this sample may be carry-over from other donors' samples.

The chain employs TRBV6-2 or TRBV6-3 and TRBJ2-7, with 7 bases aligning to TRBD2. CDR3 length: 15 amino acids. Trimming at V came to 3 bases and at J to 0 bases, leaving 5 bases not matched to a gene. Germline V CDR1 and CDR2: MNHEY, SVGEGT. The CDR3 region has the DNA TGTGCCAGCAGTTATGTAGGCGGGAGCTCCTACGAGCAGTACTTC. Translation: CASSYVGGSSYEQYF.

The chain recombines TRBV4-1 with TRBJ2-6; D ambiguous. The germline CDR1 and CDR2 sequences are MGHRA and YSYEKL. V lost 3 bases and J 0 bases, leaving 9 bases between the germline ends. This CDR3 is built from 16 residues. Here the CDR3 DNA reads TGCGCCAGCAGCCAGTATTTGCGCTCTGGGGCCAACGTCCTGACTTTC. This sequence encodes CASSQYLRSGANVLTF.

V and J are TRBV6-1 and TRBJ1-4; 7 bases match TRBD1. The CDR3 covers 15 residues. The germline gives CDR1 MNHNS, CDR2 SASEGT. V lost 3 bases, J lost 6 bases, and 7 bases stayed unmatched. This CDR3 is CASSDTGTVYEKLFF. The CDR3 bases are TGTGCCAGCAGTGATACAGGGACAGTCTATGAAAAACTGTTTTTT.

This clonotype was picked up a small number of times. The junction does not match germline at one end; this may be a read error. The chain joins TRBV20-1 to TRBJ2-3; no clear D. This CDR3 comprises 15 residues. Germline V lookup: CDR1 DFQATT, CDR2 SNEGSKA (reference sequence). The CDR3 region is CSVRDLGINTDTQYF. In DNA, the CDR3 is TGCAGTGTTAGAGATTTAGGGATCAACACAGATACGCAGTATTTT.

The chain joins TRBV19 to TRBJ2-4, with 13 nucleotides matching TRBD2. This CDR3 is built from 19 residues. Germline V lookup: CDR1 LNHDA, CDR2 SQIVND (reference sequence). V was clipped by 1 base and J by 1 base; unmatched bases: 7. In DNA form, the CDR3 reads TGTGCCAGTAGTATAGGACTAGCGGGAGGAACCGGGGCCAAAAACATTCAGTACTTC. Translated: CASSIGLAGGTGAKNIQYF.

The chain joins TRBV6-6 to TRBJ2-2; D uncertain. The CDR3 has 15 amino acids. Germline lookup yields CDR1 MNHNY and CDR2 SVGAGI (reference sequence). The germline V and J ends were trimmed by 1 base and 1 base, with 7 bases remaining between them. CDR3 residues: CASSYWPLNTGELFF. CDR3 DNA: TGTGCCAGCAGTTACTGGCCCCTGAACACCGGGGAGCTGTTTTTT.

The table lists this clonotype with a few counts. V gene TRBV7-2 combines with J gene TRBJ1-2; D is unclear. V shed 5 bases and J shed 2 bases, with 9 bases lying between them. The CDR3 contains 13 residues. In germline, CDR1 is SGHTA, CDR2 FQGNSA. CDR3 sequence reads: CASSPYLNYGYTF. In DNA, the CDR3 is TGTGCCAGCAGCCCCTACTTGAACTATGGCTACACCTTC.

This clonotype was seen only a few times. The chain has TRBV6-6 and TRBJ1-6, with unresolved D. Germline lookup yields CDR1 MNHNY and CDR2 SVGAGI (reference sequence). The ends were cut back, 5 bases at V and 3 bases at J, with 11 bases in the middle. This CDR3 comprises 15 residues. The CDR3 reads CASSDEGGYNSPLHF. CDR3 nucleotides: TGTGCCAGCAGTGACGAGGGCGGCTATAATTCACCCCTCCACTTT.

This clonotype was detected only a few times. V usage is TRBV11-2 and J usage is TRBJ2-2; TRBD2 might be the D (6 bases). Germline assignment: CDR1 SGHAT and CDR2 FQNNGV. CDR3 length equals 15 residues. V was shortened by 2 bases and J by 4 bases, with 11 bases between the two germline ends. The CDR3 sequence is CASSLTGAGTGELFF. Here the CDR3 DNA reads TGTGCCAGCAGCTTAACGGGAGCGGGCACCGGGGAGCTGTTTTTT.

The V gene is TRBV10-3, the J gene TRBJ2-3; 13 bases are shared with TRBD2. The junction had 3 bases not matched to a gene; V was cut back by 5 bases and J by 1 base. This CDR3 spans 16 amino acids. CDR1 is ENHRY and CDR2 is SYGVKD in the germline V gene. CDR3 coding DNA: TGTGCCATCAGTTGGGGGACTAGCGGGGGCACAGATACGCAGTATTTT. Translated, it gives CAISWGTSGGTDTQYF.

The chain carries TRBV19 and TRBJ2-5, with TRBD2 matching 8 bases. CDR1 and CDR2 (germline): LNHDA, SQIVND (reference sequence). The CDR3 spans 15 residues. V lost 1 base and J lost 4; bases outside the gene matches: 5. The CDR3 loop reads CASSIVGTSTETQYF. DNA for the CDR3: TGTGCCAGTAGTATAGTGGGGACTAGTACAGAGACCCAGTACTTC.

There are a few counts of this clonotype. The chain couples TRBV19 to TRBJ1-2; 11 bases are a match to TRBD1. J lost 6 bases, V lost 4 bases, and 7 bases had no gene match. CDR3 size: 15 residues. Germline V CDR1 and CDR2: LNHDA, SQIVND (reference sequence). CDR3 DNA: TGTGCCAGTAGTAGCGGACAGGGGGCGGCGAATGGCTACACCTTC. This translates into CASSSGQGAANGYTF.

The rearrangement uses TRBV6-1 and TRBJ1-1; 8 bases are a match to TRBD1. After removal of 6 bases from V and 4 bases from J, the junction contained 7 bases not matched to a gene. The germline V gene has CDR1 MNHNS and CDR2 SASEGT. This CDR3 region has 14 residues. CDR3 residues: CASRENTGGTEAFF. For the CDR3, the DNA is TGTGCCAGCAGAGAAAATACAGGGGGCACTGAAGCTTTCTTT.

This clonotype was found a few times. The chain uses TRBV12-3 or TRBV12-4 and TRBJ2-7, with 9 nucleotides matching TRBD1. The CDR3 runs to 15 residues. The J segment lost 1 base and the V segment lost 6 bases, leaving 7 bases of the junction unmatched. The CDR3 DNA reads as TGTGCCAGCAGCCTCTACAGGGGGCGATCCTACGAGCAGTACTTC. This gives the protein CASSLYRGRSYEQYF.

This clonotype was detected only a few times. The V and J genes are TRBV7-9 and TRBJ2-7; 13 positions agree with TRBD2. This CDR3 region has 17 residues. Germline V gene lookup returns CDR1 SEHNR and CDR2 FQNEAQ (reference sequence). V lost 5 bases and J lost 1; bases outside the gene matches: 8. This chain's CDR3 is CASSPRWTSGRSYEQYF. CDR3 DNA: TGTGCCAGCAGCCCTCGCTGGACTAGCGGGAGATCCTACGAGCAGTACTTC. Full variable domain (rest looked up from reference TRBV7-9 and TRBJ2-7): DTGVSQNPRHKITKRGQNVTFRCDPISEHNRLYWYRQTLGQGPEFLTYFQNEAQLEKSRLLSDRFSAERPKGSFSTLEIQRTEQGDSAMYLCASSPRWTSGRSYEQYFGPGTRLTVT.

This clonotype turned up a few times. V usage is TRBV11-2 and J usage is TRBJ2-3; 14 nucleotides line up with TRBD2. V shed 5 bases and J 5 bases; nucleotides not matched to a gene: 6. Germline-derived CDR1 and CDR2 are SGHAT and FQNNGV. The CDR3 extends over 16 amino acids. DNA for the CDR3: TGTGCCAGCAGCCAGACTAGCGGGAGGGAGGAAGATACGCAGTATTTT. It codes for CASSQTSGREEDTQYF.

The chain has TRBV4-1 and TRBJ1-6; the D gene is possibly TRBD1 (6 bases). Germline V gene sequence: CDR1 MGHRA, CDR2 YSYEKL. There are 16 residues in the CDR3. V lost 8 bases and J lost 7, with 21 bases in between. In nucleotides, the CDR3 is TGCGCCAGCGGCAACCTGGTTGGGACAAGCAATTCACCCCTCCACTTT. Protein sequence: CASGNLVGTSNSPLHF.

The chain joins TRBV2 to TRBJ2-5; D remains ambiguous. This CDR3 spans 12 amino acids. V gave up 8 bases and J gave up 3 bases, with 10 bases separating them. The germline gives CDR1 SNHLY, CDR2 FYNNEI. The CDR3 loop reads CASRQTEETQYF. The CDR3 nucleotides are TGTGCCAGCCGGCAAACAGAAGAGACCCAGTACTTC.

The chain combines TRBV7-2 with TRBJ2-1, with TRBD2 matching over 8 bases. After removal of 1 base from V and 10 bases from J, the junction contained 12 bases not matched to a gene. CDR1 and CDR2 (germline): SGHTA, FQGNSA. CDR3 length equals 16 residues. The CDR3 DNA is TGTGCCAGCAGCTTAGAGGGCGGGAGGTTGGGTTTGGAGCAGTTCTTC. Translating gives CASSLEGGRLGLEQFF.

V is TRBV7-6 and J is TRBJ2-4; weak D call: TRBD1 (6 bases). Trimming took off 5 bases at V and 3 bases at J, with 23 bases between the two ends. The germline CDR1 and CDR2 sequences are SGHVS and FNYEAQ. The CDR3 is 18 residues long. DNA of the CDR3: TGTGCCAGCAGCCTCGACCGATGGGGGCTGAGGGACAAAAACATTCAGTACTTC. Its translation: CASSLDRWGLRDKNIQYF.

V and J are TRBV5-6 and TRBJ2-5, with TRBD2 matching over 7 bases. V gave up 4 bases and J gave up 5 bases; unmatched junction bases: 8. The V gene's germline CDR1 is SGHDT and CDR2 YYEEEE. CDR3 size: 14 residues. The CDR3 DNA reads TGTGCCAGCAGCACTCCAACTAGCGTTGAGACCCAGTACTTC. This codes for CASSTPTSVETQYF.

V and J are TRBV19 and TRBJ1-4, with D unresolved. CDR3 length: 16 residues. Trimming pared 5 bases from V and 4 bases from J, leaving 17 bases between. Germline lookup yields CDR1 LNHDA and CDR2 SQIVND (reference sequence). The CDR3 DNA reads TGTGCCAGTAGTGGTTTCGAAGCGGCCTTTAATGAAAAACTGTTTTTT. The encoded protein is CASSGFEAAFNEKLFF.

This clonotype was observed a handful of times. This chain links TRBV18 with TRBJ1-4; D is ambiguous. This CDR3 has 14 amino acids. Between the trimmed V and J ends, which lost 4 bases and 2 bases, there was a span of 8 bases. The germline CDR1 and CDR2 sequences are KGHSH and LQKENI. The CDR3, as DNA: TGTGCCAGCTCACTGTATCGGACTAATGAAAAACTGTTTTTT. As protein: CASSLYRTNEKLFF. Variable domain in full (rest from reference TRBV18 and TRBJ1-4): NAGVMQNPRHLVRRRGQEARLRCSPMKGHSHVYWYRQLPEEGLKFMVYLQKENIIDESGMPKERFSAEFPKEGPSILRIQQVVRGDSAAYFCASSLYRTNEKLFFGSGTQLSVL.

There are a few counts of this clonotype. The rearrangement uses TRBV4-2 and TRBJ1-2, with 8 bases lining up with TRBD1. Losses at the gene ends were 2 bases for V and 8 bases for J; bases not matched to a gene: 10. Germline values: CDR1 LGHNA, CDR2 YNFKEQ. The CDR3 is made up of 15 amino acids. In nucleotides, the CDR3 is TGTGCCAGCAGCCAACCACTCGACAGGGGAGAGGGCTACACCTTC. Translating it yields CASSQPLDRGEGYTF.

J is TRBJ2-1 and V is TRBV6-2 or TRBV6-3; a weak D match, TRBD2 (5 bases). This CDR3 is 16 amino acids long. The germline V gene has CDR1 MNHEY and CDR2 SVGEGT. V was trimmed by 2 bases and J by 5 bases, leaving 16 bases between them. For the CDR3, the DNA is TGTGCCAGCAGTTACGTTGACTACGACTCTCACAATGAGCAGTTCTTC. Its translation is CASSYVDYDSHNEQFF.

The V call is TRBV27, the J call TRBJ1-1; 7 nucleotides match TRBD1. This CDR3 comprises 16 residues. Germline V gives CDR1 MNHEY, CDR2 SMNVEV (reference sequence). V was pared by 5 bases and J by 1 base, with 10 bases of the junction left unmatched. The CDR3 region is CASSPGTDPRNTEAFF. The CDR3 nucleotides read TGTGCCAGCAGTCCCGGGACAGACCCGAGGAACACTGAAGCTTTCTTT.

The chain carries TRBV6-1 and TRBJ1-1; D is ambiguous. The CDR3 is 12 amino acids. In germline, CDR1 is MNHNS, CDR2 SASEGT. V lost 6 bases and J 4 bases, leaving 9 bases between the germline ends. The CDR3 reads CASRKDLTEAFF. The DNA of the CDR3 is TGTGCCAGCAGGAAGGACCTCACTGAAGCTTTCTTT.

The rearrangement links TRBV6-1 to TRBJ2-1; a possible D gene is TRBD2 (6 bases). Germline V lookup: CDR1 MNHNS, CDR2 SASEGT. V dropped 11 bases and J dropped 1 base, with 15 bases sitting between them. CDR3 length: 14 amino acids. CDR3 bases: TGTGCCTCGGGGGTATCAGGGTCCTACAATGAGCAGTTCTTC. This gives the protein CASGVSGSYNEQFF.